The 13 T cell receptor beta chains listed next were all sequenced from one sample in a study of T cells in Graves' hyperthyroidism and ophthalmopathy. Researchers took RNA transcripts and amplified the TCR beta CDR3 regions from them. TCR CDR3 underwent first-round RT-PCR with the HTBI primer set. Each CDR3 protein gets one entry after TCRdb re-called the multiplex PCR reads with MiXCR. The profile shows 600,000 or so distinct CDR3 sequences, 11% to 15% of them singletons. The source material was blood. These receptors all come from a woman aged 18-29 years with Graves' ophthalmopathy.

This clonotype has at least ten counts. V gene TRBV6-2 or TRBV6-3 combines with J gene TRBJ2-6, with D perhaps TRBD1 (5 bases). The CDR3 consists of 18 residues. V lost 7 bases, J lost 2 bases, and 21 bases lay in between. Germline CDR1 is MNHEY and CDR2 is SVGEGT. The chain's CDR3 is CASTSSRESVPGANVLTF. CDR3 bases: TGTGCCAGCACTTCTTCCAGGGAATCGGTCCCTGGGGCCAACGTCCTGACTTTC.

This clonotype occurred many times. V and J are TRBV7-2 and TRBJ1-5, with 10 positions matching TRBD1. There are 17 residues in the CDR3. From germline, CDR1 is SGHTA and CDR2 FQGNSA. V was clipped by 2 bases and J by 4 bases; unmatched bases: 8. CDR3 nucleotides: TGTGCCAGCAGCTTAACGGCCGGGACAGGGGCTAATCAGCCCCAGCATTTT. It is translated as CASSLTAGTGANQPQHF.

Ten or more counts support this clonotype. This sequence joins TRBV30 and TRBJ2-1; 9 bases map to TRBD1. Trimming at V came to 5 bases and at J to 4 bases, leaving 6 bases not matched to a gene. Germline CDR1 and CDR2: GTSNPN and SVGIG (reference sequence). The CDR3 is 14 amino acids. The CDR3, as DNA: TGTGCCTGGGGAACAGGGGGCGCTTACAATGAGCAGTTCTTC. Protein sequence: CAWGTGGAYNEQFF.

J is TRBJ2-6 and V is TRBV12-3 or TRBV12-4; 8 bases agree with TRBD1. The CDR3 runs 19 residues. With 8 bases clipped from V and 4 bases from J, the junction kept 19 bases outside the gene matches. In DNA form, the CDR3 reads TGTGCCAGCTCACTGGTCATCATATCGACAGGGGCCGGGGCCAACGTCCTGACTTTC. It translates to CASSLVIISTGAGANVLTF.

The table lists this clonotype with a few counts. V gene TRBV24-1 combines with J gene TRBJ2-6; D may be TRBD2 (5 bases). From germline, CDR1 is KGHDR and CDR2 SFDVKD. V was pared by 4 bases and J by 4 bases, with 7 bases between. This CDR3 is built from 14 residues. CDR3 in DNA: TGTGCCACCAGTGAGAGAGGGGGGGCCAACGTCCTGACTTTC. Encoded protein: CATSERGGANVLTF.

The chain has TRBV28 and TRBJ2-3, with 9 bases identical to TRBD1. Germline assignment: CDR1 MDHEN and CDR2 SYDVKM. This CDR3 is built from 17 residues. The junction had 12 bases not matched to a gene; V was cut back by 5 bases and J by 3 bases. CDR3 in DNA: TGTGCCAGCAGTCCCCCCAGGGACAGGGTATTTACAGATACGCAGTATTTT. It codes for CASSPPRDRVFTDTQYF.

This rearrangement joins TRBV19 to TRBJ1-1; 9 nucleotides agree with TRBD1. CDR1 and CDR2 from the germline V gene are LNHDA and SQIVND (reference sequence). The V gene end was trimmed by 3 bases and the J gene end by 4 bases; junction bases not matched to a gene: 9. The CDR3 extends over 16 amino acids. CDR3 sequence (DNA): TGTGCCAGTAGTATCTGGACAGGGGTGCTTGGCACTGAAGCTTTCTTT. It translates to CASSIWTGVLGTEAFF.

This clonotype was seen a handful of times. The CDR3 sequence is CSARELAGGGDTQYF. In nucleotides, the CDR3 is TGCAGTGCTAGAGAACTAGCGGGGGGCGGGGATACGCAGTATTTT. The J gene is TRBJ2-3, the V gene TRBV20-1; 12 positions agree with TRBD2. CDR3 length: 15 amino acids. CDR1 is DFQATT and CDR2 is SNEGSKA in the germline V gene (reference sequence). Germline trimming cut 0 bases from V and 6 bases from J; bases unmatched to any gene: 4.

This clonotype was found many times. The V gene is TRBV11-2, the J gene TRBJ2-1, with a weak D call TRBD2 (5 bases). CDR1 is SGHAT and CDR2 is FQNNGV in the germline V gene. The CDR3 totals 15 residues. V lost 2 bases and J lost 6, with 14 bases in between. CDR3 loop: CASSLRTPPFNEQFF. The CDR3 region has the DNA TGTGCCAGCAGCTTACGGACTCCACCTTTCAATGAGCAGTTCTTC.

The chain couples TRBV19 to TRBJ2-7, with D perhaps being TRBD1 or TRBD2 (5 bases each). Germline CDR1 is LNHDA and CDR2 is SQIVND (reference sequence). CDR3 length: 14 amino acids. Trimming shortened V by 6 bases and J by 4 bases, and 16 bases separated the two germline ends. The CDR3 region is CASRKRGSQYEQYF. The CDR3 DNA follows: TGTGCCAGTAGAAAGAGGGGCAGTCAGTACGAGCAGTACTTC.

This clonotype was recorded many times. The rearrangement uses TRBV6-2 or TRBV6-3 and TRBJ2-1, with D hard to call. The length of the CDR3 is 15 residues. V was cut by 11 bases and J by 0 bases, with 17 bases left in between. CDR1 and CDR2 (germline): MNHEY, SVGEGT. In DNA, the CDR3 is TGTGCCGCCATTCCTAGGACGGCCTCCTACAATGAGCAGTTCTTC. This gives the protein CAAIPRTASYNEQFF.

This clonotype showed up many times. The rearrangement joins TRBV4-1 to TRBJ2-7; D may be TRBD2 (5 bases). This CDR3 is built from 12 residues. CDR1 MGHRA and CDR2 YSYEKL come from the germline V gene. The V end lost 0 bases, the J end lost 6 bases, and 6 bases lay between the germline ends. The CDR3 DNA reads as TGCGCCAGCAGCCAAGATGAGGGCGAGCAGTACTTC. As protein: CASSQDEGEQYF.

This clonotype was detected ten times or more. The chain couples TRBV18 to TRBJ1-2; D is uncertain. Germline assignment: CDR1 KGHSH and CDR2 LQKENI. This CDR3 contains 14 residues. V lost 0 bases to trimming and J lost 5 bases, with 10 bases between them. The CDR3 loop reads CASSPPGALYGYTF. The DNA for the CDR3 is TGTGCCAGCTCACCACCCGGCGCCCTATATGGCTACACCTTC.